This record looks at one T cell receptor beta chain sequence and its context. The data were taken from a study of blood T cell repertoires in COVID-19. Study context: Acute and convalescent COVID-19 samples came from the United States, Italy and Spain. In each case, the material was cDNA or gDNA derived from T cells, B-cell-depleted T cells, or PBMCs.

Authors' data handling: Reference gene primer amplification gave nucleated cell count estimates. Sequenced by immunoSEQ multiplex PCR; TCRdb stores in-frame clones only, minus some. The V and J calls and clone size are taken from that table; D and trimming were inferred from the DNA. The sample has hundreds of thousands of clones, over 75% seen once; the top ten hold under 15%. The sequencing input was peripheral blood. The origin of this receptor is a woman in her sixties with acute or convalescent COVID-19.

CDR3 coding DNA: TGCGCCAGCAGCACCCAGACTAGCGGGGGCTACAATGAGCAGTTCTTC. Protein sequence: CASSTQTSGGYNEQFF. The chain has TRBV4-1 and TRBJ2-1; 12 bases are a match to TRBD2. The CDR3 spans 16 residues. With V trimmed by 5 bases and J by 3 bases, 5 bases remained unmatched. The germline gives CDR1 MGHRA, CDR2 YSYEKL.